The sequence of this T cell receptor beta chain was determined in a study of beta chain features in type 1 diabetes. Sequenced material consisted of expressed TCRB transcripts (all of the isolated RNA was reverse transcribed). Using immunoSEQ multiplex PCR, the repertoire was profiled, and TCRdb retains in-frame clones only, with some absent. The table shows some 350,000 clones, with roughly 12% occurring only once. Broader study findings: Shortening of TCRB CDR3s, moderate but significant, appeared in all four CD4+ subsets of Type 1 diabetes patients.

A few counts support this clone. Its specificity is unknown. Specimen: naive CD4+ T cells from blood. This clonotype was sampled from a woman between 18 and 29 years old with type 1 diabetes.

The CDR3, as DNA: TGTGCCAGCAGTTACTTCGGCAATCAGCCCCAGCATTTT. Translation gives CASSYFGNQPQHF. J is TRBJ1-5 and V is TRBV6-6; D unresolved. Germline assignment: CDR1 MNHNY and CDR2 SVGAGI (reference sequence). This CDR3 contains 13 residues. V lost 1 base and J lost 2, with 3 bases in between.